Detailed here is one T cell receptor (beta chain). It lacks a known antigen. No per-base quality is available; no much larger clone lies one base away. The receptor library was made with 5' RACE. Instrument used: Illumina HiSeq 2500. A second about 7 to 11 cycle PCR used a sample-barcoded 5' primer and a J-beta primer mix. A unique molecular identifier was introduced onto each TCR beta cDNA molecule by a template-switch 5' adaptor carrying 12 random nucleotides. Each sample yielded at least 2.5 million CDR3-containing paired-end reads. First-strand cDNA was synthesized from all RNA with the Mint cDNA synthesis kit, primed by a TRBC-specific oligonucleotide. After uracil-DNA glycosylase treatment, a first 18-cycle PCR used universal primers M1SS and BC2_uni_R on all cDNA. Under the source paper's analysis protocol: Each sample was normalized by randomly selecting 1 million high-quality reads, each carrying a distinct molecular identifier. Reads with shared molecular identifiers were discarded instead of being binned into consensus sequences. MiTCR, run with a Q25 quality threshold and the strictest error-elimination algorithm, handled CDR3 identification, clonotype clustering and error correction. A nonparametric unseen species model with Euler transformation was used to estimate a lower bound on total TCR beta diversity. The public reads were quality trimmed at Q25 with fastp and then assembled into clones with MiXCR by TCRdb, keeping productive beta chains. Rows are unified per CDR3 protein, each entry keeping the most common DNA and genes. TCRdb, rather than the study authors, made the V and J calls. The sample table holds 550,000 to 750,000 distinct CDR3 sequences, of which around 21% were seen once. Together, the top ten hold roughly 3.4% of the sample.

Donors were 35 to 40 systemically healthy Caucasian individuals from Russia aged roughly 6 to 95 years. Roughly 9 milliliters of peripheral blood were drawn from each donor into EDTA-treated Vacutainer tubes. PBMCs were isolated by Ficoll-Paque density-gradient centrifugation, with at least 7 million obtained per sample. Trizol reagent was used to extract total RNA from the PBMCs, yielding at least 6 micrograms per sample. Naive CD45RAhigh/CD27high T cell percentages were measured by flow cytometry on a PBMC aliquot from every donor. The sample is drawn from a study of blood T cells in healthy people across ages (dated by TCRdb to the mid-2010s). Some background on the complete study: In model experiments, template switching captured about one uniquely barcoded TCR beta cDNA molecule for every two T cells. To avoid experimental bias, donors of different ages were randomly spread across the sequencing lanes. Using deep sequencing normalized with unique cDNA molecular identifiers, the study measured how TCR beta repertoire diversity changes with age. The donors were divided into four age groups: young (average approximately 16 years), middle-aged (about 41), aged (approximately 64) and long-lived (about 79). For two donors (one aged 18 to 29 and one aged 80 or older), the study analyzed two additional independent replicas of 1 million unique cDNA reads from the same blood draw.

Broader findings and caveats from the paper: Compared with the aged group, the long-lived group had more naive CD4+ T cells, fewer expanded clones and increased TCR diversity, a pattern suggesting age selection. Estimates of total diversity based on one million sequenced T cells were considered lower bounds and underestimates. Conclusive comparison of naive and antigen-experienced compartments was prevented by the profiling of bulk unsorted PBMCs. Donor CMV infection status was unknown, potentially confounding age-related changes in expanded clonotypes. There was a strong correlation between observed TCR beta diversity and the percentage of naive T cells measured by flow cytometry. As age increased, observed TCR beta diversity per million T cells dropped in a roughly linear way, and a significant reduction was already evident by age approximately 40.

Via the germline V gene, CDR1 is SGHRS and CDR2 YFSETQ. Cut back by 0 bases and 5 bases, the V and J ends lie 12 bases apart. Counted from cysteine to phenylalanine, this CDR3 has 16 amino acids. CDR3 DNA only is kept here, 48 bases in frame from base 1. This chain is built from TRBV5-1 and TRBJ1-6; the D gene cannot be named for sure. Sequencing used blood. This TCR came from a man aged 70-80 years in good health. In nucleotide form, the sequence is TGCGCCAGCAGCTTGGGTGGAAGTGCCAATAATTCACCCCTCCACTTT. It codes for CASSLGGSANNSPLHF.